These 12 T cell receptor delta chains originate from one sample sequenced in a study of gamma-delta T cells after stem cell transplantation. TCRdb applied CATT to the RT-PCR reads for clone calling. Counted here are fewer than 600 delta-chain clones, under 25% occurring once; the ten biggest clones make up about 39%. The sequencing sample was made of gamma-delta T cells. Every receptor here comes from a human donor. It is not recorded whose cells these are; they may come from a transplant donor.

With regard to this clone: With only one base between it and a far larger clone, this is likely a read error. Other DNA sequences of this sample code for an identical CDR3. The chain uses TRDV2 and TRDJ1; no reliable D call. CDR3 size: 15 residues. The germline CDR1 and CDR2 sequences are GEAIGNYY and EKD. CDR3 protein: CACDTVTAATDKLIF. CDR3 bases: TGTGCCTGCGACACCGTGACGGCGGCCACCGATAAACTCATCTTT.

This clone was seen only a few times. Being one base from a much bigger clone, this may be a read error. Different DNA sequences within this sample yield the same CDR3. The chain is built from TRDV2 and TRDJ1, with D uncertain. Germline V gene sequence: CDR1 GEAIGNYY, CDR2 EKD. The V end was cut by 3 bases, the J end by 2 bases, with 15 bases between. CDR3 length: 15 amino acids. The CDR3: CACDLLTESTDKLIF. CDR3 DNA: TGTGCCTGTGACCTACTTACTGAATCTACCGATAAACTCATCTTT.

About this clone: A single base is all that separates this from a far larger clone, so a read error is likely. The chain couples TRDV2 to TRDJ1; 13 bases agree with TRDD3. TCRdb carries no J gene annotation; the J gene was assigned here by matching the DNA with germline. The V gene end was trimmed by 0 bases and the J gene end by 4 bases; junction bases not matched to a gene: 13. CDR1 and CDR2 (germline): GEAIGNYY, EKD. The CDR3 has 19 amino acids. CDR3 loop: CACDTVLLGDTAGNDKLIF. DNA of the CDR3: TGTGCCTGTGACACCGTTCTACTGGGGGATACGGCGGGCAACGATAAACTCATCTTT.

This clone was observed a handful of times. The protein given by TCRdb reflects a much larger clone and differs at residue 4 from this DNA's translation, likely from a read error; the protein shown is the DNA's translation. CDR3: CACGTVDKGGGPDKLIF. CDR3 sequence (DNA): TGTGCCTGTGGCACCGTGGACAAAGGGGGTGGGCCCGATAAACTCATCTTT. This chain joins TRDV2 and TRDJ1, with D possibly being TRDD3 (5 bases). The CDR3 is 17 amino acids. Looked up from germline, CDR1 is GEAIGNYY and CDR2 is EKD.

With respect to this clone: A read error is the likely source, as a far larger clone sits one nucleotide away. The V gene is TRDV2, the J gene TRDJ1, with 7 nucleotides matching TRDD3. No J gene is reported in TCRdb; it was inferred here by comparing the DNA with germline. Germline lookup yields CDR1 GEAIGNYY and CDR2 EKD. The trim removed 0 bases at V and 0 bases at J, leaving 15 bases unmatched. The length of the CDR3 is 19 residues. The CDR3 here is CACDTVGAGGRPHTDKLIF. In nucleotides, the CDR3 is TGTGCCTGTGACACCGTGGGGGCTGGGGGCCGACCCCACACCGATAAACTCATCTTT.

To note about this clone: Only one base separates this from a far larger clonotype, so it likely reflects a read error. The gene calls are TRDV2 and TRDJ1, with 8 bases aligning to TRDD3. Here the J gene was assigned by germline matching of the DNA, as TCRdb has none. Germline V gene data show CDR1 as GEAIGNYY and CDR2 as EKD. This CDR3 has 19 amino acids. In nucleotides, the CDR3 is TGTGCCTGCGACACCGTTGAGGGGATACACAGAGTGGGCACCGATAAACTCATCTTT. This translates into CACDTVEGIHRVGTDKLIF.

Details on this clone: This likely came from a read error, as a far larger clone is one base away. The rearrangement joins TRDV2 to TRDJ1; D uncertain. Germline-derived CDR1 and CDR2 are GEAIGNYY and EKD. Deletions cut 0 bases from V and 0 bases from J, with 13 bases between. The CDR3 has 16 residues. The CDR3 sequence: CACDTINAEDTDKLIF. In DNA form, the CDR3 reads TGTGCCTGTGACACCATAAATGCTGAGGACACCGATAAACTCATCTTT.

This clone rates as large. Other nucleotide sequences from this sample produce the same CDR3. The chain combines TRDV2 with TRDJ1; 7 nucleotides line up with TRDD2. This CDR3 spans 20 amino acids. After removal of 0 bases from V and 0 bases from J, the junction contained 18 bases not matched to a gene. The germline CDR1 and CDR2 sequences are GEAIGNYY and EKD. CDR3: CACDTVIGVPTNRNTDKLIF. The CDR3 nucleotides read TGTGCCTGTGACACCGTAATAGGAGTTCCTACCAACCGTAACACCGATAAACTCATCTTT.

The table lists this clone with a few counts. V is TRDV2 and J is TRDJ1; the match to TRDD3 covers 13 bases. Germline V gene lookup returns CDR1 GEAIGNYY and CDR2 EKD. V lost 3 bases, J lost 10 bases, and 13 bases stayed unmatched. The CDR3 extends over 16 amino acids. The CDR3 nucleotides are TGTGCCTGTGACGTACTGGGGGATACGCAAGAGACGCCACTCATCTTT. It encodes CACDVLGDTQETPLIF.

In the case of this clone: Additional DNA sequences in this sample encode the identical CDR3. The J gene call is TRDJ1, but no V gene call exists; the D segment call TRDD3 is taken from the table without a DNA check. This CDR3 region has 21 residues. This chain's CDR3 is CACDPLLLGDMPPPHTDKLIF. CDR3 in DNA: TGTGCCTGTGACCCCCTCTTACTGGGGGATATGCCCCCCCCACACACCGATAAACTCATCTTT.

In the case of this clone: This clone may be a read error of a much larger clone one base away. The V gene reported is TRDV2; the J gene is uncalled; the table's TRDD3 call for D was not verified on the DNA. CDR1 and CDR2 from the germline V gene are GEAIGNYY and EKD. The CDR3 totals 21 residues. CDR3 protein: CACDTPGTGGSTAWDTRQVFF. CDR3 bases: TGTGCCTGTGACACCCCCGGTACTGGGGGATCCACCGCCTGGGACACCCGACAGGTGTTTTTC.

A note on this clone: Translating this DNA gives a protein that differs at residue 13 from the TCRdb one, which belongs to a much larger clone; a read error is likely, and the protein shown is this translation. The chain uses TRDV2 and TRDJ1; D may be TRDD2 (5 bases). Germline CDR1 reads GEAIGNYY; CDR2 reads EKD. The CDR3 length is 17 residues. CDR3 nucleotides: TGTGCCTGTGACCCCTTACTGAGTGGGCCCTACACCGAAAAACTCATCTTT. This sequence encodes CACDPLLSGPYTEKLIF.